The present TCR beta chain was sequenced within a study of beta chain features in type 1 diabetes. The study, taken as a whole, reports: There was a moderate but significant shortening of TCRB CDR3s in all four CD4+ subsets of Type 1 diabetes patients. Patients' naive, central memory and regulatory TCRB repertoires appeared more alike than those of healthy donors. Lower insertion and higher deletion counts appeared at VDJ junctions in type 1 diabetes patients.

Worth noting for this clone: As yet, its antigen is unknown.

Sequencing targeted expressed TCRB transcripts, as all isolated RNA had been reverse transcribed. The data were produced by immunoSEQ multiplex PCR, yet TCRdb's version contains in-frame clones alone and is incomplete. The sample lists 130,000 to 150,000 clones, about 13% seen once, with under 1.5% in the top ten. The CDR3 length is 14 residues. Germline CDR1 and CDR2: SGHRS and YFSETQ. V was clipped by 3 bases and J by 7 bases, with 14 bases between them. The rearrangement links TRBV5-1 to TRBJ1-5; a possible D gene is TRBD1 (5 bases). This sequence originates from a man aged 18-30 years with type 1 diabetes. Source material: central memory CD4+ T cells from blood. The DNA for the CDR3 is TGCGCCAGCAGCTCCGGACACACGGGCCAGCCCCAGCATTTT. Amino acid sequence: CASSSGHTGQPQHF.